This is a list of T cell receptor beta chains from one sample in a study of identical twins. TCRdb re-called the 5' RACE reads through MiXCR, storing one row per CDR3 protein. Among about 890,000 distinct CDR3 sequences listed, over 9% were seen once. These data were also reused for a study on yellow fever vaccine responses in identical twins.

Sequencing input: PBMCs. The receptors shown here come from a woman aged 18-30 years in good health. Each CDR3 is given without its conserved first and last residue. A D gene is named only where the DNA matches it firmly.

length	V	J	D	CDR3
12	TRBV20-1	TRBJ1-6	-	SAEHLSYNSPLH
13	TRBV2	TRBJ2-7	TRBD1	ASSEARGQGDEQY
14	TRBV6-5	TRBJ1-2	-	ASSYTTGQTTYGYT
11	TRBV29-1	TRBJ1-1	-	SVVGGDNTEAF
12	TRBV20-1	TRBJ1-2	-	SARDETGAVGYT
13	TRBV28	TRBJ2-7	TRBD2	ASSLHGGVHYEQY
12	TRBV12-3/TRBV12-4	TRBJ1-5	-	ASSLGSDNQPQH
13	TRBV4-2	TRBJ2-7	-	ASSQEVAPLYEQY
16	TRBV29-1	TRBJ2-3	TRBD2	SVEDPLVTSGSVDTQY
14	TRBV4-1	TRBJ2-1	-	ASSQGGTDSHNEQF
12	TRBV10-3	TRBJ2-5	-	AISEPLQQETQY
14	TRBV12-3/TRBV12-4	TRBJ2-2	TRBD1	ASSHRDRGNTGELF
16	TRBV15	TRBJ2-3	TRBD2	ATSRDLLAGGPADTQY
13	TRBV2	TRBJ2-2	-	ASMAGTLNTGELF
12	TRBV7-9	TRBJ2-7	TRBD1	ASSHRQGYYEQY
13	TRBV14	TRBJ2-1	-	ASSPAGAPYNEQF
12	TRBV27	TRBJ2-2	-	ASSLRKNTGELF
14	TRBV5-1	TRBJ2-1	TRBD2	ASSPEISGVFNEQF
14	TRBV7-7	TRBJ2-5	-	ASSLWGPNEQETQY
14	TRBV5-6	TRBJ1-4	TRBD1	ASTREGQGANEKLF
18	TRBV24-1	TRBJ2-1	TRBD1	ATSRGAWRGGDRRGDEQF
12	TRBV6-1	TRBJ2-3	-	ASRTPGRPDTQY
11	TRBV5-1	TRBJ2-2	-	ASSLLVTGELF
15	TRBV4-1	TRBJ2-5	TRBD2	ASSQEGFAGGGETQY
16	TRBV3-1	TRBJ1-1	-	ASSQGALRLRMNTEAF
12	TRBV27	TRBJ2-1	TRBD1	ASSLWTGDNEQF
11	TRBV7-9	TRBJ2-5	-	ASSTQSPETQY
9	TRBV7-9	TRBJ2-1	-	ASSYTVEQF
13	TRBV9	TRBJ1-6	-	ASSVDEGFYSPLH
13	TRBV25-1	TRBJ2-3	TRBD2	ASSWGAGGPDTQY
12	TRBV7-2	TRBJ2-1	-	ASSLGVRGNEQF
13	TRBV20-1	TRBJ1-2	-	SARDGEGRFYGYT
13	TRBV6-1	TRBJ2-5	TRBD2	ASSQTSGSGKTQY
15	TRBV6-5	TRBJ2-7	-	ASSYSSRTLSSYEQY
11	TRBV3-1	TRBJ2-5	-	ASSLRGGETQY
9	TRBV29-1	TRBJ2-1	-	SVSVYNEQF
13	TRBV24-1	TRBJ2-3	TRBD2	ATSETGLAGDTQY
13	TRBV18	TRBJ2-1	-	ASSPLFTSYNEQF
16	TRBV11-2	TRBJ2-5	TRBD2	ASSSPPELAGGRETQY
10	TRBV2	TRBJ2-1	-	ASSDGHNEQF
12	TRBV28	TRBJ1-2	TRBD1	ASSPMGQNYGYT
13	TRBV7-8	TRBJ1-2	-	ASSLAYRRLYGYT
13	TRBV5-1	TRBJ1-2	-	ASSLAGNVYYGYT
15	TRBV15	TRBJ2-5	-	ATSRGPAGPGGETQY
11	TRBV29-1	TRBJ1-1	-	SARVAVNTEAF
12	TRBV20-1	TRBJ2-1	TRBD1	SARDRGTYNEQF
11	TRBV20-1	TRBJ2-7	-	SARARGSYEQY
11	TRBV5-1	TRBJ1-6	-	ASSLDHNSPLH
10	TRBV12-3/TRBV12-4	TRBJ2-7	-	ASSLGGGEQY